The 22 T cell receptor beta chains reported below all come from one sample, sequenced in a study of cytomegalovirus exposure and HLA in healthy donors (TCRdb year 2017). The library was generated by the immunoSEQ multiplex PCR assay. The multiplex PCR relied on a mix of 60 forward primers for TCR Vbeta segments and 13 reverse primers for TCR Jbeta segments. Here the immuneACCESS table is served through TCRdb, limited to in-frame sequences with V and J called. Missing clones are a known gap in these copies; in checked studies unresolved V genes cover under half, and the rest lacks a known reason. The sample table on file contains 60,000 to 65,000 clones. The top ten hold less than 6% of the sample. The sequenced sample consisted of PBMCs. The source of these receptors is a man aged 30-40 years in good health and CMV-seropositive.

The chain has TRBV11-3 and TRBJ2-7; no clear D. Between the trimmed V and J ends, which lost 2 bases and 1 base, there was a span of 6 bases. The CDR3 sequence is 13 residues long. Germline values: CDR1 SGHNT, CDR2 YENEEA. CDR3 DNA sequence: TGTGCCAGCAGCTTAAGCATTTCCTACGAGCAGTACTTC. Encoded protein: CASSLSISYEQYF.

This chain links TRBV6-5 with TRBJ2-3, with 8 positions matching TRBD2. The CDR3 sequence is 14 residues long. Looked up from germline, CDR1 is MNHEY and CDR2 is SVGAGI. V shed 6 bases and J 3 bases; nucleotides not matched to a gene: 5. The CDR3 loop reads CASSGLAGTDTQYF. The CDR3 DNA reads as TGTGCCAGCAGCGGACTAGCCGGAACAGATACGCAGTATTTT.

The chain has TRBV7-2 and TRBJ2-7; 15 bases agree with TRBD2. CDR1 is SGHTA, CDR2 FQGNSA, per germline. This CDR3 region has 19 residues. The V and J ends lost 3 bases and 2 bases, in that order; junction bases with no gene match: 11. The CDR3 DNA follows: TGTGCCAGCAGCTTTTTTCCCACCGGACTAGCGGGGGGGGCCTACGAGCAGTACTTC. Its protein is CASSFFPTGLAGGAYEQYF.

The rearrangement uses TRBV7-3 and TRBJ2-1, with D maybe TRBD2 (7 bases). The CDR3 is 13 residues long. Trimming removed 3 bases at V and 8 bases at J, with 11 bases between. Looked up from germline, CDR1 is SGHTA and CDR2 is FQGTGA. The CDR3 protein is CASSLGGGDEQFF. The DNA of the CDR3 is TGTGCCAGCAGCTTGGGCGGGGGCGATGAGCAGTTCTTC.

The gene calls are TRBV5-1 and TRBJ2-1; 10 bases are shared with TRBD2. The germline gives CDR1 SGHRS, CDR2 YFSETQ. The junction had 9 bases not matched to a gene; V was cut back by 2 bases and J by 7 bases. The CDR3 totals 16 residues. This CDR3 reads CASSFLSSGSLNEQFF. The CDR3, as DNA: TGCGCCAGCAGCTTCTTGTCTAGCGGGAGTCTAAATGAGCAGTTCTTC.

The chain combines TRBV19 with TRBJ1-1; no clear D. CDR3 size: 13 residues. The germline V gene has CDR1 LNHDA and CDR2 SQIVND (reference sequence). V lost 3 bases and J lost 4, with 9 bases in between. This chain's CDR3 is CASSIITATEAFF. The DNA of the CDR3 is TGTGCCAGTAGTATTATTACAGCCACTGAAGCTTTCTTT.

CDR3 nucleotide sequence: TGTGCCAGCAGCTCTAGACGCGGGGCGATCACAGATACGCAGTATTTT. This sequence encodes CASSSRRGAITDTQYF. V usage is TRBV9 and J usage is TRBJ2-3; D may be TRBD2 (6 bases). V gave up 4 bases and J gave up 2 bases, with 17 bases separating them. The V gene's germline CDR1 is SGDLS and CDR2 YYNGEE. This CDR3 spans 16 amino acids.

This chain uses TRBV4-1 with TRBJ1-5; D gene unclear. Per germline, CDR1 MGHRA and CDR2 YSYEKL. The V and J ends lost 1 base and 2 bases respectively, with 15 bases between them. The CDR3 sequence is 17 residues long. The CDR3 coding sequence is TGCGCCAGCAGCCAAGTTCGGGGATTTCCAGGCAATCAGCCCCAGCATTTT. It codes for CASSQVRGFPGNQPQHF.

The rearrangement uses TRBV30 and TRBJ1-5; D is unclear. The germline gives CDR1 GTSNPN, CDR2 SVGIG (reference sequence). Trimming removed 0 bases at V and 1 base at J, with 4 bases between. This CDR3 spans 13 amino acids. This CDR3 reads CAWSVRSNQPQHF. For the CDR3, the DNA is TGTGCCTGGAGTGTACGGAGCAATCAGCCCCAGCATTTT.

The gene calls are TRBV29-1 and TRBJ2-1, with TRBD1 as a possible D gene (6 bases). This CDR3 comprises 15 residues. Per the germline V gene, CDR1 is SQVTM and CDR2 is ANQGSEA. The germline V and J ends were trimmed by 1 base and 6 bases, with 16 bases remaining between them. The CDR3 DNA is TGCAGCGTTGAAGGGTTCAGGGGAAGTGGCAATGAGCAGTTCTTC. It encodes CSVEGFRGSGNEQFF.

This chain links TRBV11-2 with TRBJ2-7, with D perhaps TRBD2 (5 bases). CDR1 is SGHAT, CDR2 FQNNGV, per germline. This CDR3 has 12 residues. Trimming shortened V by 6 bases and J by 1 base, and 7 bases separated the two germline ends. The CDR3, as DNA: TGTGCCAGCAGTTCGGGGTCCTACGAGCAGTACTTC. This translates into CASSSGSYEQYF.

This chain uses TRBV7-2 with TRBJ1-1, with 9 bases lining up with TRBD1. The CDR3 is 14 residues long. The J segment lost 4 bases and the V segment lost 5 bases, leaving 5 bases of the junction unmatched. Germline assignment: CDR1 SGHTA and CDR2 FQGNSA. The CDR3 sequence: CASSPQGASTEAFF. DNA of the CDR3: TGTGCCAGCAGCCCACAGGGGGCGAGCACTGAAGCTTTCTTT.

J is TRBJ1-1 and V is TRBV7-9; 8 positions agree with TRBD1. Trimming cost V 5 bases and J 6 bases; bases outside gene matches: 5. The CDR3 runs 13 residues. Germline-derived CDR1 and CDR2 are SEHNR and FQNEAQ (reference sequence). This CDR3 is CASSQGQGSEAFF. The CDR3 DNA follows: TGTGCCAGCAGCCAAGGACAGGGATCTGAAGCTTTCTTT.

The chain carries TRBV9 and TRBJ2-2; no clear D gene. The CDR3 extends over 13 amino acids. Germline V gives CDR1 SGDLS, CDR2 YYNGEE. V was shortened by 0 bases and J by 4 bases, with 4 bases between the two germline ends. In DNA, the CDR3 is TGTGCCAGCAGCGTAGATCTCACCGGGGAGCTGTTTTTT. Translation gives CASSVDLTGELFF.

V usage is TRBV6-6 and J usage is TRBJ1-5; weak D call: TRBD1 (6 bases). V lost 6 bases, J lost 7 bases, and 13 bases lay in between. Looked up from germline, CDR1 is MNHNY and CDR2 is SVGAGI (reference sequence). This CDR3 region has 13 residues. This CDR3 is CASRTPGVQPQHF. Written as DNA, the CDR3 is TGTGCCAGCAGGACCCCAGGGGTACAGCCCCAGCATTTT.

The J gene is TRBJ2-7, the V gene TRBV6-5, with 9 bases identical to TRBD1. The V segment lost 4 bases and the J segment 5 bases; nucleotides outside the gene matches: 6. This CDR3 has 14 residues. Germline V CDR1 and CDR2: MNHEY, SVGAGI. The CDR3 DNA follows: TGTGCCAGCAGTTTAGGACAGGGGAACGACGAGCAGTACTTC. As protein: CASSLGQGNDEQYF.

The J gene is TRBJ1-4, the V gene TRBV30; D is uncertain. V gave up 1 base and J gave up 0 bases, with 12 bases separating them. Germline V gene data show CDR1 as GTSNPN and CDR2 as SVGIG (reference sequence). This CDR3 region has 16 residues. For the CDR3, the DNA is TGTGCCTGGAGTGACCGGTACGGGGCAACTAATGAAAAACTGTTTTTT. Residues: CAWSDRYGATNEKLFF.

The gene calls are TRBV20-1 and TRBJ1-4; D gene ambiguous. V dropped 6 bases and J dropped 4 bases, with 3 bases sitting between them. Per germline, CDR1 DFQATT and CDR2 SNEGSKA (reference sequence). CDR3 length: 10 residues. CDR3 loop: CSALNEKLFF. CDR3 sequence (DNA): TGCAGTGCCCTTAATGAAAAACTGTTTTTT.

The gene calls are TRBV5-1 and TRBJ2-7; 8 nucleotides match TRBD1. The germline V gene encodes CDR1 SGHRS and CDR2 YFSETQ. The CDR3 loop spans 15 amino acids. V gave up 3 bases and J gave up 6 bases; unmatched junction bases: 11. The CDR3 loop is CASSSLGQVGSEQYF. The CDR3 DNA follows: TGCGCCAGCAGCTCACTGGGACAGGTCGGCTCCGAGCAGTACTTC.

The chain is built from TRBV30 and TRBJ1-3; D is unclear. The germline gives CDR1 GTSNPN, CDR2 SVGIG (reference sequence). The CDR3 length is 12 residues. V was shortened by 4 bases and J by 0 bases, with 4 bases between the two germline ends. The CDR3 coding sequence is TGTGCCTGGACGGGCTCTGGAAACACCATATATTTT. Residues: CAWTGSGNTIYF.

The chain links TRBV6-6 to TRBJ2-3, with a tentative D call TRBD1 (6 bases). This CDR3 region has 16 residues. The V and J ends lost 0 bases and 2 bases respectively, with 12 bases between them. The V gene's germline CDR1 is MNHNY and CDR2 SVGAGI (reference sequence). CDR3: CASSYSQGQVTDTQYF. In DNA, the CDR3 is TGTGCCAGCAGTTACTCGCAGGGGCAGGTCACAGATACGCAGTATTTT.

Concerning this clone itself: Compared with germline, one end of the junction differs, possibly owing to a read error. CDR3 loop: CASSQAGLAGGLITDTQYF. DNA for the CDR3: TGCGCCAGCAGCCAAGCGGGGCTAGCGGGGGGGCTTATCACAGATACTCAGTATTTT. The J gene is TRBJ2-3, the V gene TRBV4-1; 12 bases align to TRBD2. Germline assignment: CDR1 MGHRA and CDR2 YSYEKL. The CDR3 contains 19 residues.